This TCR beta chain is drawn from a study of blood T cells in healthy people across ages. Study conclusions and caveats: A roughly linear age-dependent decrease characterized TCR beta diversity per million T cells.

This clonotype was seen a handful of times. Its antigen is unknown. PCR was performed a second time for about 7 to 12 cycles using a sample-barcoded 5' primer and a J-beta primer mix. One entry per CDR3 protein, called by TCRdb with MiXCR from the 5' RACE reads. In the table there are around 1,700,000 distinct CDR3 sequences, roughly 28% of which are singletons. This TCR derives from a woman between 25 and 40 years old in good health. Sequencing was done on a sample of blood.

The CDR3 spells CASSRLGGGETQYF. The CDR3 DNA reads TGTGCCAGCAGTCGCCTGGGGGGTGGTGAGACCCAGTACTTC. The rearrangement links TRBV12-3 or TRBV12-4 to TRBJ2-5; maybe TRBD2 (6 bases). Trimming stripped 5 bases from V and 5 bases from J, with 15 bases between. This CDR3 has 14 amino acids.